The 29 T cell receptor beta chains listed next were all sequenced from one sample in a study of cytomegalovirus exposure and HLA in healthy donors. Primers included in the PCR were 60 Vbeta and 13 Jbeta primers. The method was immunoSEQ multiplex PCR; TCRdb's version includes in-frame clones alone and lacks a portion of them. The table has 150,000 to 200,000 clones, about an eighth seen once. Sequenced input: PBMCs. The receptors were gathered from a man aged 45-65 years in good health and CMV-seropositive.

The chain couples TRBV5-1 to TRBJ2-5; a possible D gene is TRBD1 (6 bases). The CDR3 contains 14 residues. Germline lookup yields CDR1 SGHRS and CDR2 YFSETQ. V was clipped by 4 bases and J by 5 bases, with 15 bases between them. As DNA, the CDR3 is TGCGCCAGCAGCGCCCGGGACACTCGGGAGACCCAGTACTTC. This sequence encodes CASSARDTRETQYF.

CDR3 in amino acids: CASSPRTRDVTQYF. The CDR3 coding sequence is TGTGCCAGCTCACCAAGGACCCGGGATGTGACCCAGTACTTC. The V call is TRBV18, the J call TRBJ2-5, with D possibly matching TRBD2 (5 bases). Between the trimmed V and J ends, which lost 2 bases and 7 bases, there was a span of 14 bases. The CDR3 loop spans 14 amino acids. Germline V gene data show CDR1 as KGHSH and CDR2 as LQKENI. Filled out from reference TRBV18 and TRBJ2-5, the complete variable domain reads NAGVMQNPRHLVRRRGQEARLRCSPMKGHSHVYWYRQLPEEGLKFMVYLQKENIIDESGMPKERFSAEFPKEGPSILRIQQVVRGDSAAYFCASSPRTRDVTQYFGPGTRLLVL.

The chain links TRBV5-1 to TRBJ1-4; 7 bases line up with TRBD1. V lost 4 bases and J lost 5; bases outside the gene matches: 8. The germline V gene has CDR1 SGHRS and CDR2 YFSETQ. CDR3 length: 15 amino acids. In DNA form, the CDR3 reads TGCGCCAGCAGCCCTGACAGGGTCCAAAATGAAAAACTGTTTTTT. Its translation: CASSPDRVQNEKLFF.

Written as DNA, the CDR3 is TGTGCCAGCAGCCCGGTTGGAAACACCATATATTTT. Translation: CASSPVGNTIYF. The chain has TRBV7-2 and TRBJ1-3, with D unclear. This CDR3 has 12 residues. V shed 5 bases and J shed 3 bases, with 5 bases lying between them. The V gene's germline CDR1 is SGHTA and CDR2 FQGNSA.

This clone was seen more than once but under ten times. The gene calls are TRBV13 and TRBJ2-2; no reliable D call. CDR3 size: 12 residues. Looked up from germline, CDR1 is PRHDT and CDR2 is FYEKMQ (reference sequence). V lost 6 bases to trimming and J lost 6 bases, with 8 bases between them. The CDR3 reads CASRPQAGELFF. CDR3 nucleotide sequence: TGTGCCAGCAGACCCCAGGCCGGGGAGCTGTTTTTT.

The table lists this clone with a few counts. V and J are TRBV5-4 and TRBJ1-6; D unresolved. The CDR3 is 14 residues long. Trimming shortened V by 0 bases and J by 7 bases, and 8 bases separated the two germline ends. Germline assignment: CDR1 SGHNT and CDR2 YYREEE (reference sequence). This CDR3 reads CASSLEVGNSPLHF. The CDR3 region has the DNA TGTGCCAGCAGCTTGGAGGTCGGGAATTCACCCCTCCACTTT.

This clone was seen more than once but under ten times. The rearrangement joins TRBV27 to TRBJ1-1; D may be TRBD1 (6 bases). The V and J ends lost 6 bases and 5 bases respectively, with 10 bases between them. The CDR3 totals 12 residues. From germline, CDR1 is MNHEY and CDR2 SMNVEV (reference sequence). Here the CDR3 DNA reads TGTGCCAGCAGGCAGGGGCCTACTGAAGCTTTCTTT. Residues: CASRQGPTEAFF.

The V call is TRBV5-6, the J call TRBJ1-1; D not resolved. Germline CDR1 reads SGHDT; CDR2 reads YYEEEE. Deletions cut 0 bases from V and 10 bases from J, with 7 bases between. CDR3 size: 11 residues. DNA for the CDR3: TGTGCCAGCAGCTTGGGCGGCACAGCTTTCTTT. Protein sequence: CASSLGGTAFF.

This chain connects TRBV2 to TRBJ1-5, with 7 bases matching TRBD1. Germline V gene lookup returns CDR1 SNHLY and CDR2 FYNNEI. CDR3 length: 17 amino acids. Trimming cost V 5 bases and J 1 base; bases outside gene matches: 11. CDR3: CASSWDSGFGSNQPQHF. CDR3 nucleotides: TGTGCCAGCAGTTGGGACAGCGGTTTTGGGAGCAATCAGCCCCAGCATTTT.

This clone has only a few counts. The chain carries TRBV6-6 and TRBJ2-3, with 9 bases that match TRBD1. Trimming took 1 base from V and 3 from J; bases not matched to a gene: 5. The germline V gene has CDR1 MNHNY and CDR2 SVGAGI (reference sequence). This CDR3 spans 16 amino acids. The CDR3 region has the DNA TGTGCCAGCAGTTACTTCGGGACAGGGAGGACAGATACGCAGTATTTT. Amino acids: CASSYFGTGRTDTQYF.

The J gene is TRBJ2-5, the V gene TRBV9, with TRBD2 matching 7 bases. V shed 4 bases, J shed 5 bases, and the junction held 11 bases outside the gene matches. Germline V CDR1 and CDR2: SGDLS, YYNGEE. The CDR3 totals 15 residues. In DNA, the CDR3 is TGTGCCAGCAGCCCCCGTCATGGGGGGGATGAGACCCAGTACTTC. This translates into CASSPRHGGDETQYF.

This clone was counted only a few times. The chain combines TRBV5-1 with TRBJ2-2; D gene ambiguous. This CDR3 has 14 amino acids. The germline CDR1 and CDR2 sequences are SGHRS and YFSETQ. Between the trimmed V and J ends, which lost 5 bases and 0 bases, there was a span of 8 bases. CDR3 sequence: CASRPETNTGELFF. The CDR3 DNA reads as TGCGCCAGCAGGCCCGAGACGAACACCGGGGAGCTGTTTTTT. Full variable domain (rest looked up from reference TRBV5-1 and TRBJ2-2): KAGVTQTPRYLIKTRGQQVTLSCSPISGHRSVSWYQQTPGQGLQFLFEYFSETQRNKGNFPGRFSGRQFSNSRSEMNVSTLELGDSALYLCASRPETNTGELFFGEGSRLTVL.

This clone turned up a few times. The CDR3 coding sequence is TGCGCCAGCAGCTTGGCGACTATCACCGGGGAGCTGTTTTTT. Translated: CASSLATITGELFF. The chain couples TRBV5-1 to TRBJ2-2; D is possibly TRBD2 (5 bases). Per germline, CDR1 SGHRS and CDR2 YFSETQ. The CDR3 has 14 amino acids. V was clipped by 0 bases and J by 4 bases, with 7 bases between them.

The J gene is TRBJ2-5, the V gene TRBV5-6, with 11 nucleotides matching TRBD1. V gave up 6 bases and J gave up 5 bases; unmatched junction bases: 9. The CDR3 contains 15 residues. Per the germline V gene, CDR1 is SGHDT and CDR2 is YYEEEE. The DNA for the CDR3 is TGTGCCAGCAACCTCCGGACAGGGGGCGGTGAGACCCAGTACTTC. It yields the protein CASNLRTGGGETQYF.

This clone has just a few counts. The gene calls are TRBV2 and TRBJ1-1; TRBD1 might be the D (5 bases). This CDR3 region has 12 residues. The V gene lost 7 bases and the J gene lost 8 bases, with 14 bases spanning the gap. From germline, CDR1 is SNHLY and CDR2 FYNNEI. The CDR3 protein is CASTGRKGEAFF. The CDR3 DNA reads TGTGCCAGCACAGGTCGCAAGGGGGAAGCTTTCTTT.

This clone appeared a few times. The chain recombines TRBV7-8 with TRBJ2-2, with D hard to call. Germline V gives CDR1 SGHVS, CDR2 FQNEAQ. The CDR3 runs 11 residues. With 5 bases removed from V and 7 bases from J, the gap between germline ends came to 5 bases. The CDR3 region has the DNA TGTGCCAGCAGCCGAGTCGGGGAGCTGTTTTTT. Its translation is CASSRVGELFF.

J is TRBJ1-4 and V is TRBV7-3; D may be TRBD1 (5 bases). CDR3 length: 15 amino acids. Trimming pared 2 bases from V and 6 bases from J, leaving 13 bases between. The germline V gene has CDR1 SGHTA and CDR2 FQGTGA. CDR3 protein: CASSLAGFSDEKLFF. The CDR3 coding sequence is TGTGCCAGCAGCTTAGCAGGGTTCTCGGATGAAAAACTGTTTTTT. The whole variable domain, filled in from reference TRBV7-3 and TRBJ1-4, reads GAGVSQTPSNKVTEKGKYVELRCDPISGHTALYWYRQSLGQGPEFLIYFQGTGAADDSGLPNDRFFAVRPEGSVSTLKIQRTERGDSAVYLCASSLAGFSDEKLFFGSGTQLSVL.

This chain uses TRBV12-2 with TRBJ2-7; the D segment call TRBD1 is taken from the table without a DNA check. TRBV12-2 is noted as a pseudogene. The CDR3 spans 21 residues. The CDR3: CASRIVTLRDRETTSSYEQYV. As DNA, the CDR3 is TGTGCAAGTCGCATAGTAACCCTCCGGGACAGGGAAACCACGAGCTCCTACGAGCAGTACGTC.

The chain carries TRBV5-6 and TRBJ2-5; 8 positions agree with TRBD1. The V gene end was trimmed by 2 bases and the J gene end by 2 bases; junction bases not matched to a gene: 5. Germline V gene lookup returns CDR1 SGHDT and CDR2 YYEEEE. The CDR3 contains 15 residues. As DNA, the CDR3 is TGTGCCAGCAGCTTCTCCGGGACAGGACAAGAGACCCAGTACTTC. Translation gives CASSFSGTGQETQYF. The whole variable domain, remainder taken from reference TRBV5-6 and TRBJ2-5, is DAGVTQSPTHLIKTRGQQVTLRCSPKSGHDTVSWYQQALGQGPQFIFQYYEEEERQRGNFPDRFSGHQFPNYSSELNVNALLLGDSALYLCASSFSGTGQETQYFGPGTRLLVL.

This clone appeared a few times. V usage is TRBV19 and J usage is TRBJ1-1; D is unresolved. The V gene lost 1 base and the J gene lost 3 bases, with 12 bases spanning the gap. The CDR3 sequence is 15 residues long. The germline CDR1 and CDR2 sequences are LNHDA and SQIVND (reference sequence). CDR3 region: CASSIGTGWDTEAFF. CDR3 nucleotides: TGTGCCAGTAGTATAGGGACGGGGTGGGACACTGAAGCTTTCTTT.

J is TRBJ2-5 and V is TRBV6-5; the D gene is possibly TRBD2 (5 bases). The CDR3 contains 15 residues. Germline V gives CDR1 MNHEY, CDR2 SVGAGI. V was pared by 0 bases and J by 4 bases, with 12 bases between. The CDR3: CASSYSASSGETQYF. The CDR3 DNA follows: TGTGCCAGCAGTTACTCGGCTAGCTCGGGAGAGACCCAGTACTTC.

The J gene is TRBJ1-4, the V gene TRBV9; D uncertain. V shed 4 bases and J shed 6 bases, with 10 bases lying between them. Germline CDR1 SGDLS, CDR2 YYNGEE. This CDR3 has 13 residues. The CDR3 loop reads CASSTVGDEKLFF. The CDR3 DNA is TGTGCCAGCAGCACGGTGGGAGATGAAAAACTGTTTTTT.

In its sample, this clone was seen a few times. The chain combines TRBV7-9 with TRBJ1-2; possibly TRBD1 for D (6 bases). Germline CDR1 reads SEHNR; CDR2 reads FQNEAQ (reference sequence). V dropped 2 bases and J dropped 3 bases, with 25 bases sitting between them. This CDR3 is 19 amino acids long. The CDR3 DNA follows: TGTGCCAGCAGCTTATTCTCCCTCGGGGCGACAGGAAGAGACTATGGCTACACCTTC. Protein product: CASSLFSLGATGRDYGYTF.

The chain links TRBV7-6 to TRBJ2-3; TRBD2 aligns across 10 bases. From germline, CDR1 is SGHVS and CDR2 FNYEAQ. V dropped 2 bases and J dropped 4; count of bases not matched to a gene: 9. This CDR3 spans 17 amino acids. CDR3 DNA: TGTGCCAGCAGCTTACCCACACTAGCGGGGTTGGCAGATACGCAGTATTTT. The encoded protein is CASSLPTLAGLADTQYF.

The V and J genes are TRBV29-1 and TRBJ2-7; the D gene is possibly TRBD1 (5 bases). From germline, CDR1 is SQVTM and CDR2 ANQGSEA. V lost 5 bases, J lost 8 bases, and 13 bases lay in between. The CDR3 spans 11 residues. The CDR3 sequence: CSVTTGFQQYF. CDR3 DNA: TGCAGCGTTACCACAGGTTTTCAGCAGTACTTC.

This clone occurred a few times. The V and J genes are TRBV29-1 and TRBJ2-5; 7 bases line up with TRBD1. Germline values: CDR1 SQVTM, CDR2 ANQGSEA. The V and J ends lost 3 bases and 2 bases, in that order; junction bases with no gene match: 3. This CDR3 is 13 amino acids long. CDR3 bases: TGCAGCGTTGACGGCAGGGGGCAAGAGACCCAGTACTTC. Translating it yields CSVDGRGQETQYF.

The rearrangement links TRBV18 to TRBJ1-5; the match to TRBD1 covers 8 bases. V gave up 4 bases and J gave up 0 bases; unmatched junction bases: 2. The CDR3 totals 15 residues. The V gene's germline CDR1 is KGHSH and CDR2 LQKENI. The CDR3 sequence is CASSRDRGSNQPQHF. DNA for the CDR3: TGTGCCAGCTCACGTGACAGGGGTAGCAATCAGCCCCAGCATTTT. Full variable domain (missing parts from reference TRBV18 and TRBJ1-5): NAGVMQNPRHLVRRRGQEARLRCSPMKGHSHVYWYRQLPEEGLKFMVYLQKENIIDESGMPKERFSAEFPKEGPSILRIQQVVRGDSAAYFCASSRDRGSNQPQHFGDGTRLSIL.

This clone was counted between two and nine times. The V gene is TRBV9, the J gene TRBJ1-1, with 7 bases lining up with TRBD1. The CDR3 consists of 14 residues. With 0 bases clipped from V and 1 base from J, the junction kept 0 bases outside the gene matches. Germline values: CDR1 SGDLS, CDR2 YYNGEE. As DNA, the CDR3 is TGTGCCAGCAGCGTAGGGACAGGGAACACTGAAGCTTTCTTT. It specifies CASSVGTGNTEAFF.

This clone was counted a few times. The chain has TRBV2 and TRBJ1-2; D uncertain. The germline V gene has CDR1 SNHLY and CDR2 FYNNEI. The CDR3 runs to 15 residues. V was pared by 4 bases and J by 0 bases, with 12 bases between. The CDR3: CASSVGQVPNYGYTF. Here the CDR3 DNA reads TGTGCCAGCAGTGTTGGTCAGGTCCCTAACTATGGCTACACCTTC.